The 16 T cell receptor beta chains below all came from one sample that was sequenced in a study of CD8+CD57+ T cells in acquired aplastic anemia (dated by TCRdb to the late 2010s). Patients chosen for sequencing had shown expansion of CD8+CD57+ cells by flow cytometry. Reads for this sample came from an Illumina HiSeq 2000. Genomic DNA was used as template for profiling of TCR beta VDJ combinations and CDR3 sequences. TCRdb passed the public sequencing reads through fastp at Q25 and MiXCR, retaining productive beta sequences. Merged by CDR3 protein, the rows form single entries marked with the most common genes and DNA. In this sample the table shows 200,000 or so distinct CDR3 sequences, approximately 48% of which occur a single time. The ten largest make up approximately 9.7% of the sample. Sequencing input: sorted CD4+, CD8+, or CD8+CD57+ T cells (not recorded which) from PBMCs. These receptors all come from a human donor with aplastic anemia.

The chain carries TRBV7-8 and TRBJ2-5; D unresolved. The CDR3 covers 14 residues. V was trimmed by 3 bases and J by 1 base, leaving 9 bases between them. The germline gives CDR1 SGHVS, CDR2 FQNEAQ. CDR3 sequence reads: CASSFGGRQETQYF. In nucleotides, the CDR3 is TGTGCCAGCAGCTTCGGCGGACGCCAAGAGACCCAGTACTTC.

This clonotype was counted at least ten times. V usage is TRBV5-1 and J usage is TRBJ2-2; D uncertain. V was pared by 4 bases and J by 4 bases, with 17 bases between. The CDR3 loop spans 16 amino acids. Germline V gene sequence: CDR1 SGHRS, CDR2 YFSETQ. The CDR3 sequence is CASSAAAVGGTGELFF. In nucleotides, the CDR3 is TGCGCCAGCAGCGCGGCGGCGGTGGGCGGCACCGGGGAGCTGTTTTTT.

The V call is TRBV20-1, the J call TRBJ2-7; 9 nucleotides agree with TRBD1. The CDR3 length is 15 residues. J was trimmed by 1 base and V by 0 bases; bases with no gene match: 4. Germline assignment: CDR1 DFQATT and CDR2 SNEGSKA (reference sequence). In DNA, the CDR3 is TGCAGTGCTAGAGAAAGGACAGGGGCATCCTACGAGCAGTACTTC. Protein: CSARERTGASYEQYF.

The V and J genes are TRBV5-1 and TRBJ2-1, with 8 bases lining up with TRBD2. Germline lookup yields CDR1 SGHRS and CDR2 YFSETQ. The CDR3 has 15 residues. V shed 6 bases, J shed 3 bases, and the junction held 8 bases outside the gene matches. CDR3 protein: CASTLGGGIYNEQFF. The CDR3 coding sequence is TGCGCCAGCACCCTGGGCGGGGGGATCTACAATGAGCAGTTCTTC.

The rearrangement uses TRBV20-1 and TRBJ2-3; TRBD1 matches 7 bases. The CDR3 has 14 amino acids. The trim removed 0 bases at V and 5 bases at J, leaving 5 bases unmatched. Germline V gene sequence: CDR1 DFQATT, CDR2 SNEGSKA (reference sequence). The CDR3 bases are TGCAGTGCTAGAGACGACAGGGCCGGAGATACGCAGTATTTT. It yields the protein CSARDDRAGDTQYF.

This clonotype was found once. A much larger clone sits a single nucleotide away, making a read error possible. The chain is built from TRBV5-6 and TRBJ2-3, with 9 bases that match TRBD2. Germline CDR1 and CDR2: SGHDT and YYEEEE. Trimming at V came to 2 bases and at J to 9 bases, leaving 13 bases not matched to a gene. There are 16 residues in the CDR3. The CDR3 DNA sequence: TGTGCCAGCAGCTTATCGTCGGGGACTAGCTTAGAGACGCAGTATTTT. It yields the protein CASSLSSGTSLETQYF.

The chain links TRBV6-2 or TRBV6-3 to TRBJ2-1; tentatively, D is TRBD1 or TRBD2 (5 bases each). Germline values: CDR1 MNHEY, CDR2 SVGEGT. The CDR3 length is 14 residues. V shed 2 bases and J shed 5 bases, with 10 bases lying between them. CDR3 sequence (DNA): TGTGCCAGCAGTTACCGGGACGGACACAATGAGCAGTTCTTC. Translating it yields CASSYRDGHNEQFF.

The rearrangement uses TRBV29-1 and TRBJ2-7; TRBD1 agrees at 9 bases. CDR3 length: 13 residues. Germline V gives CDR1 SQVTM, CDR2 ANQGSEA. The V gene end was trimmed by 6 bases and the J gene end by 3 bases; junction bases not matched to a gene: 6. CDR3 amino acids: CSVGGQGNYEQYF. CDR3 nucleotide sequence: TGCAGCGTGGGGGGACAGGGAAACTACGAGCAGTACTTC.

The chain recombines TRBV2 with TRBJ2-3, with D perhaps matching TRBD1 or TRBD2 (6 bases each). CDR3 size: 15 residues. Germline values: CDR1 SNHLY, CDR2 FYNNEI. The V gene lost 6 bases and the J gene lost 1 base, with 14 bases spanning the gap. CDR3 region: CASSRGGWGTDTQYF. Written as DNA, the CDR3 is TGTGCCAGCAGCCGAGGGGGGTGGGGCACAGATACGCAGTATTTT.

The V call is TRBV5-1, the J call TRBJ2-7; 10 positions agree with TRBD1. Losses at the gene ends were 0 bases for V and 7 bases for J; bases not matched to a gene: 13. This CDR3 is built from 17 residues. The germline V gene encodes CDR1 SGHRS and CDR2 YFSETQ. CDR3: CASSLVQILGTGAEQYF. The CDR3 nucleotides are TGCGCCAGCAGCTTGGTGCAGATATTAGGGACAGGGGCGGAGCAGTACTTC.

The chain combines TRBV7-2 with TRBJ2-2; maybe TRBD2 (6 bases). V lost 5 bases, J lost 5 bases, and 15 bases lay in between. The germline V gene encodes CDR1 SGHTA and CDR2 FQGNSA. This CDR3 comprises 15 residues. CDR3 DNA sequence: TGTGCCAGCAGCAAAGCGTGGGGGGAGACCGGGGAGCTGTTTTTT. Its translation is CASSKAWGETGELFF.

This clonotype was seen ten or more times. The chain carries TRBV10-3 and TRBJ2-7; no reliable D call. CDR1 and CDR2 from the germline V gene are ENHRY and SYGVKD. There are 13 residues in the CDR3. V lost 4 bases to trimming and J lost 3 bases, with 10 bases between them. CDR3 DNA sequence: TGTGCCATCAGTGGAGACGGTGACTACGAGCAGTACTTC. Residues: CAISGDGDYEQYF.

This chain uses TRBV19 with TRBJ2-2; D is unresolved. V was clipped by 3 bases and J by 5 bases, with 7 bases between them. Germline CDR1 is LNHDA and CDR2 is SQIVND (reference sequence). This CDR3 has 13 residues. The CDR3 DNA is TGTGCCAGTAGTATCCTGGTAACCGGGGAGCTGTTTTTT. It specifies CASSILVTGELFF.

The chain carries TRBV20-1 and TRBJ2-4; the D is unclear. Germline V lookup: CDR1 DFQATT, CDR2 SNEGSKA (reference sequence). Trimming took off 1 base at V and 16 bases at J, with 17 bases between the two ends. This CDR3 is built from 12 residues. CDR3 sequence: CSARANVGSGYF. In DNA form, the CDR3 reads TGCAGTGCTAGAGCTAACGTCGGTAGTGGATACTTC.

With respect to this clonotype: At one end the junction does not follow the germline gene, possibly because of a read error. The CDR3: CASSPTGVMNTEAFF. In DNA, the CDR3 is TGTGCCAGCAGCCCGACAGGAGTTATGAACACTGAAGCTTTCTTT. This chain uses TRBV5-1 with TRBJ1-1, with a tentative D call TRBD1 (6 bases). Looked up from germline, CDR1 is SGHRS and CDR2 is YFSETQ. The CDR3 sequence is 15 residues long. Together with reference TRBV5-1 and TRBJ1-1, the CDR3 gives the full variable domain: KAGVTQTPRYLIKTRGQQVTLSCSPISGHRSVSWYQQTPGQGLQFLFEYFSETQRNKGNFPGRFSGRQFSNSRSEMNVSTLELGDSALYLCASSPTGVMNTEAFFGQGTRLTVV.

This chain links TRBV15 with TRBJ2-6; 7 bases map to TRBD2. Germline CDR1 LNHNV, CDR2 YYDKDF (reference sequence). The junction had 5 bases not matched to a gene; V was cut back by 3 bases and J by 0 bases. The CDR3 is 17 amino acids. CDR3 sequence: CATSSTGEGSGANVLTF. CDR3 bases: TGTGCCACCAGCAGTACCGGGGAGGGCTCTGGGGCCAACGTCCTGACTTTC.